A selection of T cell receptor beta chains follows, all from one sample in a study of T-cell memory formation after mild COVID-19. TCRdb processed the 5' RACE reads anew with MiXCR; each CDR3 protein has one entry. The table shows fewer than 700,000 distinct CDR3 sequences, with less than 25% occurring only once. The sequencing input was PBMCs or a T cell subset sorted from them (not recorded which). Receptors originate from an adult woman who had mild COVID-19 (a few samples of this study predate the infection). Cell type and time point are not known. Each CDR3 is given with its conserved first and last residue. A D gene is named only where the DNA matches it firmly. Part of the rows lack a size; the others show once, few, many or a class for expanded clones.

j_call v_call d_call clone_size cdr3_aa cdr3_nt
TRBJ2-5 TRBV30 NA NA CAWSVTEETQYF TGTGCCTGGAGTGTGACAGAAGAGACCCAGTACTTC
TRBJ1-2 TRBV6-5 NA NA CASSYSTGIRIGYTF TGTGCCAGCAGTTACTCGACGGGGATAAGGATCGGCTACACCTTC
TRBJ1-2 TRBV2 NA few CASSVVRRNGYTF TGTGCCAGCAGTGTAGTACGGAGAAATGGCTACACCTTC
TRBJ2-3 TRBV7-9 NA NA CASSPSGKGATDTQYF TGTGCCAGCAGCCCCAGCGGGAAGGGGGCCACAGATACGCAGTATTTT
TRBJ2-7 TRBV9 NA few CASSVAEGDYEQYF TGTGCCAGCAGCGTAGCTGAGGGGGACTACGAGCAGTACTTC
TRBJ1-4 TRBV4-1 TRBD1 NA CASSQEPGGTNEKLFF TGCGCCAGCAGCCAAGAGCCAGGGGGCACTAATGAAAAACTGTTTTTT
TRBJ2-3 TRBV5-1 TRBD1 NA CASSPIGTGGIDTQYF TGCGCCAGCAGCCCCATTGGGACAGGGGGCATAGATACGCAGTATTTT
TRBJ1-1 TRBV15 NA few CATSSVPNTEAFF TGTGCCACCAGCAGCGTGCCAAACACTGAAGCTTTCTTT
TRBJ2-7 TRBV7-7 TRBD2 many CANGAGASGGRYEQYF TGTGCCAATGGGGCCGGAGCTAGCGGGGGGCGATACGAGCAGTACTTC
TRBJ1-5 TRBV7-6 TRBD1 few CASSLGPGQGGNQPQHF TGTGCCAGCAGCTTAGGACCGGGACAGGGTGGCAATCAGCCCCAGCATTTT
TRBJ2-3 TRBV4-1 TRBD2 few CASSQSSGGARGTDTQYF TGCGCCAGCAGCCAAAGTAGCGGGGGGGCTCGGGGGACAGATACGCAGTATTTT
TRBJ2-1 TRBV7-2 TRBD2 NA CASSLAEGLAAYNEQFF TGTGCCAGCAGCTTAGCGGAGGGGCTAGCGGCCTACAATGAGCAGTTCTTC
TRBJ2-1 TRBV5-1 TRBD2 many CASSSGTSGNPRLGSEQFF TGCGCCAGCAGCTCCGGGACTAGCGGGAACCCCCGACTTGGTAGTGAGCAGTTCTTC
TRBJ1-5 TRBV5-1 NA many CASSLDSNQPQHF TGCGCCAGCAGCTTGGATAGCAATCAGCCCCAGCATTTT
TRBJ1-4 TRBV20-1 TRBD1 NA CSAGQGTVEKLFF TGCAGTGCTGGACAGGGTACAGTTGAAAAACTGTTTTTT
TRBJ1-4 TRBV5-6 TRBD1 NA CASSIRDSREKLFF TGTGCCAGCAGCATCCGGGACAGCAGAGAAAAACTGTTTTTT
TRBJ2-1 TRBV12-3/TRBV12-4 NA few CASSFISGARGNEQFF TGTGCCAGCAGTTTCATTTCAGGAGCCCGGGGCAATGAGCAGTTCTTC
TRBJ1-6 TRBV6-5 NA NA CASKRGFSPLHF TGTGCCAGCAAACGGGGATTTTCACCCCTCCACTTT
TRBJ2-3 TRBV5-5 NA NA CASSLGLGGGTDTQYF TGTGCCAGCAGCTTGGGTTTAGGGGGAGGCACAGATACGCAGTATTTT
TRBJ1-1 TRBV7-2 NA NA CASSFQFMNTEAFF TGTGCCAGCAGCTTTCAGTTCATGAACACTGAAGCTTTCTTT
TRBJ1-1 TRBV6-5 TRBD1 NA CASSYSGGTDNRTEAFF TGTGCCAGCAGTTACTCGGGCGGGACAGACAACAGGACTGAAGCTTTCTTT
TRBJ1-1 TRBV6-5 NA few CATSRGGTEAFF TGTGCCACCTCCCGGGGAGGCACTGAAGCTTTCTTT
TRBJ1-1 TRBV6-5 TRBD1 few CASSYSVSRQGEAFF TGTGCCAGCAGTTACTCGGTATCGAGACAGGGTGAAGCTTTCTTT
TRBJ2-2 TRBV12-3/TRBV12-4 NA many CASRKDKNTGELFF TGTGCCAGCAGGAAGGACAAGAACACCGGGGAGCTGTTTTTT
TRBJ2-7 TRBV29-1 TRBD1 few CSVGYPGGTYEQYF TGCAGCGTTGGATACCCAGGGGGAACCTACGAGCAGTACTTC
TRBJ2-2 TRBV24-1 NA NA CATEGGTTRSTGELFF TGTGCCACCGAGGGGGGAACAACTCGTAGTACCGGGGAGCTGTTTTTT
TRBJ1-2 TRBV4-1 NA NA CASSQTPGPYGYTF TGCGCCAGCAGCCAAACCCCGGGACCTTATGGCTACACCTTC
TRBJ1-2 TRBV7-2 NA NA CASSAQGNRDNYGYTF TGTGCCAGCAGCGCTCAGGGGAATCGGGATAACTATGGCTACACCTTC
TRBJ2-1 TRBV6-2/TRBV6-3 NA NA CASSYFGGRISYNEQFF TGTGCCAGCAGTTACTTTGGGGGGAGAATCTCCTACAATGAGCAGTTCTTC
TRBJ2-3 TRBV5-5 TRBD1 few CASSLRQGFRTDTQYF TGTGCCAGCAGCCTACGACAGGGTTTTAGGACAGATACGCAGTATTTT
TRBJ1-1 TRBV5-1 NA many CASSLGPANTEAFF TGCGCCAGCAGCTTGGGTCCGGCGAACACTGAAGCTTTCTTT
TRBJ2-1 TRBV7-9 NA few CASSVTEAEQFF TGTGCCAGCAGCGTGACCGAGGCTGAGCAGTTCTTC
TRBJ2-3 TRBV14 TRBD2 once CASSLLAGKSDTQYF TGTGCCAGCAGCCTACTAGCGGGAAAGTCAGATACGCAGTATTTT
TRBJ2-6 TRBV20-1 NA NA CSVASSGANVLTF TGCAGTGTGGCGAGCTCTGGGGCCAACGTCCTGACTTTC
TRBJ1-4 TRBV6-5 TRBD1 NA CASSYQTGGEKLFF TGTGCCAGCAGTTACCAGACAGGGGGTGAAAAACTGTTTTTT
TRBJ2-1 TRBV15 NA few CATSRVEGGKGNEQFF TGTGCCACCAGCAGAGTCGAAGGGGGTAAGGGCAATGAGCAGTTCTTC
TRBJ2-1 TRBV19 NA NA CASSPSVGSAIWQFF TGTGCCAGTAGTCCCTCGGTAGGGTCAGCTATATGGCAGTTCTTC
TRBJ2-1 TRBV9 NA NA CASSASGGRGSSYNEQFF TGTGCCAGCAGCGCCTCCGGGGGACGGGGGAGCTCCTACAATGAGCAGTTCTTC
TRBJ2-5 TRBV12-3/TRBV12-4 TRBD2 few CASSRWTSGLDQETQYF TGTGCCAGCAGCCGATGGACTAGCGGATTGGACCAAGAGACCCAGTACTTC
TRBJ2-7 TRBV7-5 NA few CISVLQDSNYEQYF TGTATCTCTGTCCTGCAGGACTCCAACTACGAGCAGTACTTC
TRBJ1-5 TRBV24-1 NA few CATSDNRAGVSNQPQHF TGTGCCACCAGTGATAACAGGGCCGGTGTTAGCAATCAGCCCCAGCATTTT